This T cell receptor (beta chain) came from a study of memory CD4+ T cells and cytomegalovirus serostatus. This clone was counted once. Single viable CD3+CD4+CD8-CD45RO+ cells were sorted as the memory CD4+ T cells. The junction had 2 bases not matched to a gene; V was cut back by 5 bases and J by 2 bases. Germline-derived CDR1 and CDR2 are MDHEN and SYDVKM. The CDR3 spans 15 residues. Produced via immunoSEQ multiplex PCR; TCRdb's table is partial and in-frame only. The sample holds tens of thousands of clones, over 65% seen once. The specimen was memory CD4+ T cells from blood. The rearrangement joins TRBV28 to TRBJ2-5; 13 bases are a match to TRBD2. This clonotype was obtained from an adult in good health and CMV-seronegative. CDR3 DNA: TGTGCCAGCAGTCGGACTAGCGGGGGACAAGAGACCCAGTACTTC. It is translated as CASSRTSGGQETQYF.